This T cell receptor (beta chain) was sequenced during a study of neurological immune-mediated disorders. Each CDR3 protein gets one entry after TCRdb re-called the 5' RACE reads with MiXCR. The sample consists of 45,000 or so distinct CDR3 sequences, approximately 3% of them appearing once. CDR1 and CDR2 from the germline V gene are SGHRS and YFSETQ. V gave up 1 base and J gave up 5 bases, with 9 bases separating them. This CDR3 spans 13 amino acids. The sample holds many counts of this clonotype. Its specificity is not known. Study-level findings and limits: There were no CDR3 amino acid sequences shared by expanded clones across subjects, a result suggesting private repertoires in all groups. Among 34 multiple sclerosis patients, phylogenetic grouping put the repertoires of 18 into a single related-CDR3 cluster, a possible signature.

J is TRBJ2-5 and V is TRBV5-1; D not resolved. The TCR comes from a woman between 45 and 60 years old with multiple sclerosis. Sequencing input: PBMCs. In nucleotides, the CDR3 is TGCGCCAGCAGCTTGCAGGATGGTGAGACCCAGTACTTC. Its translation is CASSLQDGETQYF.